These 26 T cell receptor beta chains share one sample of origin, sequenced in a study of blood T cell repertoires in COVID-19. TCRdb's table, derived via immunoSEQ multiplex PCR, lists solely in-frame clones and lacks some. Here the sample spans over 100,000 clones, 88% being singletons. Sequenced material: peripheral blood. Receptor source: a middle-aged man with acute or convalescent COVID-19.

The chain recombines TRBV15 with TRBJ2-5; 8 nucleotides match TRBD2. CDR3 length: 16 amino acids. Germline CDR1 reads LNHNV; CDR2 reads YYDKDF (reference sequence). The J segment lost 2 bases and the V segment lost 7 bases, leaving 12 bases of the junction unmatched. CDR3 loop: CATKQGLGRQQETQYF. The DNA of the CDR3 is TGTGCCACCAAGCAGGGACTAGGCAGGCAACAAGAGACCCAGTACTTC.

The V call is TRBV19, the J call TRBJ2-7; 9 nucleotides line up with TRBD2. The trim removed 0 bases at V and 7 bases at J, leaving 13 bases unmatched. Germline lookup yields CDR1 LNHDA and CDR2 SQIVND (reference sequence). The CDR3 runs to 17 residues. The CDR3 DNA reads TGTGCCAGTAGTATAGATCCGGCGAGCGGGAGGATCAGGGAGCAGTACTTC. Protein sequence: CASSIDPASGRIREQYF.

The V gene is TRBV19, the J gene TRBJ2-1; a possible D gene is TRBD2 (6 bases). V lost 0 bases and J 2 bases, leaving 11 bases between the germline ends. The CDR3 has 16 amino acids. Germline V CDR1 and CDR2: LNHDA, SQIVND (reference sequence). The CDR3 DNA reads as TGTGCCAGTAGTATAGATCGGGCGGGAACCTACAATGAGCAGTTCTTC. As protein: CASSIDRAGTYNEQFF.

The chain carries TRBV12-3 or TRBV12-4 and TRBJ2-5; the D is unclear. Trimming took off 2 bases at V and 5 bases at J, with 3 bases between the two ends. The CDR3 sequence is 11 residues long. CDR3 in DNA: TGTGCCAGCAGTTTATATGAGACCCAGTACTTC. Amino acids: CASSLYETQYF.

This chain connects TRBV2 to TRBJ2-1, with D maybe TRBD1 (6 bases). The ends were cut back, 8 bases at V and 4 bases at J, with 15 bases in the middle. Germline V gives CDR1 SNHLY, CDR2 FYNNEI. This CDR3 is built from 14 residues. CDR3 sequence: CASGDADRYNEQFF. The CDR3 nucleotides are TGTGCCAGCGGGGATGCCGACAGGTACAATGAGCAGTTCTTC.

This clone was seen a handful of times. V usage is TRBV7-2 and J usage is TRBJ1-2, with D maybe TRBD1 (6 bases). The CDR3 contains 14 residues. Trimming removed 6 bases at V and 4 bases at J, with 15 bases between. CDR1 SGHTA and CDR2 FQGNSA come from the germline V gene. CDR3 loop: CASSSYRVGYGYTF. In DNA, the CDR3 is TGTGCCAGCAGTTCATACAGGGTTGGCTATGGCTACACCTTC.

The chain is built from TRBV30 and TRBJ2-2; 10 nucleotides agree with TRBD2. Per germline, CDR1 GTSNPN and CDR2 SVGIG (reference sequence). J lost 4 bases, V lost 6 bases, and 8 bases had no gene match. The CDR3 is made up of 15 amino acids. CDR3 in DNA: TGTGCCTGCCGAGCGGGGGGGCGTTCCACCGGGGAGCTGTTTTTT. It codes for CACRAGGRSTGELFF.

The chain is built from TRBV6-5 and TRBJ2-6, with TRBD2 matching 8 bases. This CDR3 comprises 13 residues. Germline-derived CDR1 and CDR2 are MNHEY and SVGAGI. Germline trimming cut 8 bases from V and 12 bases from J; bases unmatched to any gene: 9. CDR3: CASASGGAPVLTF. In DNA form, the CDR3 reads TGTGCCAGCGCATCGGGGGGGGCTCCCGTCCTGACTTTC.

The V gene is TRBV11-2, the J gene TRBJ2-1, with TRBD1 identical over 8 bases. The CDR3 has 16 amino acids. V gave up 1 base and J gave up 4 bases; unmatched junction bases: 6. Germline values: CDR1 SGHAT, CDR2 FQNNGV. The CDR3 DNA is TGTGCCAGCAGCTTAGGAGGGACAGGTAAATACAATGAGCAGTTCTTC. It encodes CASSLGGTGKYNEQFF.

The chain links TRBV30 to TRBJ1-3, with a tentative D call TRBD1 (6 bases). The CDR3 contains 15 residues. The germline CDR1 and CDR2 sequences are GTSNPN and SVGIG (reference sequence). V lost 0 bases, J lost 4 bases, and 13 bases lay in between. The CDR3 DNA follows: TGTGCCTGGAGTGTATTTGGACAGAAAGGAAACACCATATATTTT. As protein: CAWSVFGQKGNTIYF.

This chain connects TRBV11-2 to TRBJ1-3; D is possibly TRBD1 (5 bases). This CDR3 comprises 16 residues. V lost 0 bases and J lost 2, with 11 bases in between. Germline CDR1 SGHAT, CDR2 FQNNGV. CDR3 sequence (DNA): TGTGCCAGCAGCTTAGATCCCAGGGTTCCTGGAAACACCATATATTTT. It encodes CASSLDPRVPGNTIYF.

This chain links TRBV6-5 with TRBJ2-1, with D possibly matching TRBD1 (6 bases). V was cut by 2 bases and J by 15 bases, with 20 bases left in between. The CDR3 is 14 amino acids. CDR1 and CDR2 from the germline V gene are MNHEY and SVGAGI. CDR3 coding DNA: TGTGCCAGCAGTTACGGGGGCGGGTTACAGGTACGGTTCTTC. Translation gives CASSYGGGLQVRFF.

The rearrangement uses TRBV18 and TRBJ2-1; a possible D gene is TRBD2 (7 bases). With 2 bases removed from V and 8 bases from J, the gap between germline ends came to 16 bases. There are 15 residues in the CDR3. CDR1 and CDR2 from the germline V gene are KGHSH and LQKENI. The CDR3 DNA follows: TGTGCCAGCTCACCATTCCTTACAGGGAGGGATGAGCAGTTCTTC. Protein sequence: CASSPFLTGRDEQFF.

The J gene is TRBJ1-2, the V gene TRBV7-9; D gene ambiguous. Germline V gene data show CDR1 as SEHNR and CDR2 as FQNEAQ (reference sequence). CDR3 size: 15 residues. The germline V and J ends were trimmed by 5 bases and 7 bases, with 20 bases remaining between them. The CDR3 DNA sequence: TGTGCCAGCAGCCGTTCGTATGGCCTAGGTGGTGGCTACACCTTC. Amino acid sequence: CASSRSYGLGGGYTF.

The gene calls are TRBV28 and TRBJ1-5, with no clear D. The CDR3 length is 14 residues. Germline V gives CDR1 MDHEN, CDR2 SYDVKM. V lost 7 bases to trimming and J lost 7 bases, with 17 bases between them. The CDR3 region is CASKRESLPQPQHF. CDR3 DNA: TGTGCCAGCAAACGGGAGAGTTTACCCCAGCCCCAGCATTTT.

The rearrangement joins TRBV5-1 to TRBJ2-1; 11 nucleotides line up with TRBD2. V lost 0 bases and J lost 7; bases outside the gene matches: 12. The germline CDR1 and CDR2 sequences are SGHRS and YFSETQ. This CDR3 contains 18 residues. CDR3 residues: CASSLGSTASGRKNEQFF. CDR3 DNA sequence: TGCGCCAGCAGCTTGGGTTCTACTGCTAGCGGGAGGAAGAATGAGCAGTTCTTC.

The V call is TRBV2, the J call TRBJ1-2, with D possibly matching TRBD1 (6 bases). This CDR3 region has 14 residues. The V and J ends lost 3 bases and 2 bases respectively, with 10 bases between them. Per germline, CDR1 SNHLY and CDR2 FYNNEI. The CDR3 coding sequence is TGTGCCAGCAGTGACAACAGGGTAAACTATGGCTACACCTTC. Translating it yields CASSDNRVNYGYTF.

In DNA, the CDR3 is TGTGCCAGCAAAAGGGGGTATGTCAGCTCTGGAAACACCATATATTTT. As protein: CASKRGYVSSGNTIYF. The V call is TRBV2, the J call TRBJ1-3; possibly TRBD1 for D (6 bases). This CDR3 spans 16 amino acids. Germline V gene data show CDR1 as SNHLY and CDR2 as FYNNEI. Trimming shortened V by 7 bases and J by 0 bases, and 16 bases separated the two germline ends.

The chain combines TRBV6-5 with TRBJ1-6; the D gene is possibly TRBD1 (6 bases). CDR1 and CDR2 from the germline V gene are MNHEY and SVGAGI. Trimming stripped 5 bases from V and 11 bases from J, with 10 bases between. The CDR3 has 12 residues. CDR3 DNA sequence: TGTGCCAGCAGTCAACAGGGAACACCCCTCCACTTT. It is translated as CASSQQGTPLHF.

The rearrangement joins TRBV19 to TRBJ1-5, with D possibly matching TRBD1 (6 bases). Per germline, CDR1 LNHDA and CDR2 SQIVND (reference sequence). Trimming took 4 bases from V and 0 from J, leaving 10 bases between them. The CDR3 contains 15 residues. The CDR3 nucleotides are TGTGCCAGTAGTACCCAGGGGTATAGCAATCAGCCCCAGCATTTT. Protein sequence: CASSTQGYSNQPQHF.

CDR3 nucleotide sequence: TGTGCCAGCAGTTTATTAGGCGGGAGGGCCGGGGAGCTGTTTTTT. Translating gives CASSLLGGRAGELFF. The rearrangement uses TRBV28 and TRBJ2-2; TRBD2 agrees at 9 bases. The junction had 3 bases not matched to a gene; V was cut back by 1 base and J by 6 bases. This CDR3 contains 15 residues. Germline CDR1 MDHEN, CDR2 SYDVKM.

The chain combines TRBV10-3 with TRBJ1-4; D may be TRBD1 (6 bases). V dropped 0 bases and J dropped 5 bases, with 16 bases sitting between them. The V gene's germline CDR1 is ENHRY and CDR2 SYGVKD. The CDR3 contains 17 residues. CDR3 sequence (DNA): TGTGCCATCAGTGAGTCGCGGTTACAGGGTAGGAATGAAAAACTGTTTTTT. Amino acids: CAISESRLQGRNEKLFF.

The chain combines TRBV7-8 with TRBJ1-6, with a tentative D call TRBD1 (5 bases). V dropped 6 bases and J dropped 7 bases, with 13 bases sitting between them. CDR1 is SGHVS and CDR2 is FQNEAQ in the germline V gene. The CDR3 totals 14 residues. The chain's CDR3 is CASRGGFTNSPLHF. CDR3 sequence (DNA): TGTGCCAGCAGGGGGGGGTTCACGAATTCACCCCTCCACTTT. Using reference TRBV7-8 and TRBJ1-6 for the parts outside the CDR3, the full variable domain is GAGVSQSPRYKVAKRGQDVALRCDPISGHVSLFWYQQALGQGPEFLTYFQNEAQLDKSGLPSDRFFAERPEGSVSTLKIQRTQQEDSAVYLCASRGGFTNSPLHFGNGTRLTVT.

The rearrangement uses TRBV7-2 and TRBJ1-2; tentatively, D is TRBD1 (6 bases). The CDR3 runs to 14 residues. The germline V gene has CDR1 SGHTA and CDR2 FQGNSA. V was pared by 4 bases and J by 4 bases, with 13 bases between. Here the CDR3 DNA reads TGTGCCAGCAGCTCAACAGGGCACGCCTATGGCTACACCTTC. Its protein is CASSSTGHAYGYTF.

The CDR3, as DNA: TGTGCCAGCAGTTTAGGACTAGCGGGCCGCCTCTCCGCAGATACGCAGTATTTT. This translates into CASSLGLAGRLSADTQYF. The J gene is TRBJ2-3, the V gene TRBV27; 11 nucleotides agree with TRBD2. The germline CDR1 and CDR2 sequences are MNHEY and SMNVEV (reference sequence). The ends lost 2 bases at V and 4 bases at J; junction bases unmatched: 11. The CDR3 consists of 18 residues.

V gene TRBV30 combines with J gene TRBJ2-1; 10 bases map to TRBD2. Germline CDR1 reads GTSNPN; CDR2 reads SVGIG (reference sequence). V gave up 3 bases and J gave up 0 bases; unmatched junction bases: 5. CDR3 length: 16 amino acids. As DNA, the CDR3 is TGTGCCTGGAGGCGAGCGGGGGGGCCCTCCTACAATGAGCAGTTCTTC. As protein: CAWRRAGGPSYNEQFF.